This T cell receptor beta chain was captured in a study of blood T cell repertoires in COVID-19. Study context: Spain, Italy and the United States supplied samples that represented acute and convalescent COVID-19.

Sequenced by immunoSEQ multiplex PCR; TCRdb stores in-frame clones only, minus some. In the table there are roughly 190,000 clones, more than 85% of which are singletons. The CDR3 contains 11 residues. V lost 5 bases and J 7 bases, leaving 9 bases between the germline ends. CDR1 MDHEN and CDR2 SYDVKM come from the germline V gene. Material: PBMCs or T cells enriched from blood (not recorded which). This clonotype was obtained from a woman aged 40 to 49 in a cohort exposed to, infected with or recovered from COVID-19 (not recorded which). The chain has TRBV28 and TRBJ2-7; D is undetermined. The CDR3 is CASSPGLEQYF. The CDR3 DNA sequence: TGTGCCAGCAGTCCCGGTTTAGAGCAGTACTTC.